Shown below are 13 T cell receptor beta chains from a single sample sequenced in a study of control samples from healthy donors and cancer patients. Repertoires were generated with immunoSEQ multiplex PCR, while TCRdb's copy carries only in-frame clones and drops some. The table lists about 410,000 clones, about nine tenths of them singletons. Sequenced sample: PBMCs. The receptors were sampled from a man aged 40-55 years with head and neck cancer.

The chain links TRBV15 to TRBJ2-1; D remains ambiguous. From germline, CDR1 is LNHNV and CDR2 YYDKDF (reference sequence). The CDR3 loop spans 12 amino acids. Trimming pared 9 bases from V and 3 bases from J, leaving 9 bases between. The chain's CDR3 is CATRTGYNEQFF. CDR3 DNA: TGTGCCACGAGGACCGGCTACAATGAGCAGTTCTTC.

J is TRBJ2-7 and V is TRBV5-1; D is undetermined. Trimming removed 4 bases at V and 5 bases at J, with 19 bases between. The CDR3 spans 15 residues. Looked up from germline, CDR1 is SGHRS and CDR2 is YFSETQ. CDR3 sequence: CASSQAGEVYNEQYF. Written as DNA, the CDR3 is TGCGCCAGCAGCCAAGCAGGAGAGGTCTACAACGAGCAGTACTTC.

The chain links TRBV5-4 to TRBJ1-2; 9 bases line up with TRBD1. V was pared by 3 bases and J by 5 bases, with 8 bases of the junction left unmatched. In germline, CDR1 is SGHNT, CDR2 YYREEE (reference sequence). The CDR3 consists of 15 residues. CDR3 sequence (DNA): TGTGCCAGCAGCTACCCGGGGGACAGGGTATATGGCTACACCTTC. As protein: CASSYPGDRVYGYTF. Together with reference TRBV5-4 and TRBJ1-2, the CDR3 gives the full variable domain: ETGVTQSPTHLIKTRGQQVTLRCSSQSGHNTVSWYQQALGQGPQFIFQYYREEENGRGNFPPRFSGLQFPNYSSELNVNALELDDSALYLCASSYPGDRVYGYTFGSGTRLTVV.

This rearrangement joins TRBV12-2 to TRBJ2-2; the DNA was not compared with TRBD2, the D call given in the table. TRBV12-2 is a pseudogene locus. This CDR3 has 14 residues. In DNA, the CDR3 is TGTGCAAGTCGCCCAAGCGACGGAGCCGGGGAGCTGTTTTTT. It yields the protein CASRPSDGAGELFF.

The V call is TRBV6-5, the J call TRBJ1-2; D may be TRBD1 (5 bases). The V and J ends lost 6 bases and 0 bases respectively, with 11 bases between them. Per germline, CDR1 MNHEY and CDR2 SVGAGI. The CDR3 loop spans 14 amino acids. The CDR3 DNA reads TGTGCCAGCAGCGCGACAGCCCCTAACTATGGCTACACCTTC. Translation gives CASSATAPNYGYTF.

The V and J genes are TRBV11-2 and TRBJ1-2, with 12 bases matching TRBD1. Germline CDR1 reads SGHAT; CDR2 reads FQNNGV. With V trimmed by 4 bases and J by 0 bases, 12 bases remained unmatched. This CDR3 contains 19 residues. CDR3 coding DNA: TGTGCCAGCAGCTCCACACCGGGACAGGGGGCGCGATCTAACTATGGCTACACCTTC. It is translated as CASSSTPGQGARSNYGYTF. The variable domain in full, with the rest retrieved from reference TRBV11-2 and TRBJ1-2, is EAGVAQSPRYKIIEKRQSVAFWCNPISGHATLYWYQQILGQGPKLLIQFQNNGVVDDSQLPKDRFSAERLKGVDSTLKIQPAKLEDSAVYLCASSSTPGQGARSNYGYTFGSGTRLTVV.

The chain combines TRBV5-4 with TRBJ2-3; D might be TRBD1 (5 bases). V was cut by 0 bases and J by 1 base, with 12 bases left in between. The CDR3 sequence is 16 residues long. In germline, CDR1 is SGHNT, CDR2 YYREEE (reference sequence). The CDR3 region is CASSLAGQGGTDTQYF. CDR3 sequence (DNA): TGTGCCAGCAGCTTGGCCGGGCAGGGCGGCACAGATACGCAGTATTTT.

The CDR3 here is CASRNRFYEQYF. CDR3 in DNA: TGTGCCAGCAGGAACAGGTTCTACGAGCAGTACTTC. The J gene is TRBJ2-7, the V gene TRBV5-6, with TRBD1 as a possible D gene (5 bases). V was trimmed by 5 bases and J by 3 bases, leaving 9 bases between them. The CDR3 length is 12 residues. In germline, CDR1 is SGHDT, CDR2 YYEEEE.

CDR3: CASTPWGTAPTYEQYF. The CDR3 DNA follows: TGTGCCAGCACACCCTGGGGGACGGCGCCCACCTACGAGCAGTACTTC. The chain joins TRBV7-2 to TRBJ2-7; D may be TRBD1 or TRBD2 (5 bases each). V shed 7 bases and J shed 2 bases, with 21 bases lying between them. CDR1 and CDR2 from the germline V gene are SGHTA and FQGNSA. This CDR3 is 16 amino acids long.

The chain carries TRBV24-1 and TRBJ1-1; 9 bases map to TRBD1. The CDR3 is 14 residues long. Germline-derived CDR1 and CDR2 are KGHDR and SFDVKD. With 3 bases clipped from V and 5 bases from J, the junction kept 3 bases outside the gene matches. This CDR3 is CATSDTGTGTEAFF. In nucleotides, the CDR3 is TGTGCCACCAGTGATACAGGGACAGGGACTGAAGCTTTCTTT.

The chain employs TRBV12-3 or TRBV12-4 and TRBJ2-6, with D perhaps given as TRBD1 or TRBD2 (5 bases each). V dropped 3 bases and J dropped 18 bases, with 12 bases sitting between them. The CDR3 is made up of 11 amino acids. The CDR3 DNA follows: TGTGCCAGCAGTTTTGGGGGAGCATGGACTTTC. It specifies CASSFGGAWTF.

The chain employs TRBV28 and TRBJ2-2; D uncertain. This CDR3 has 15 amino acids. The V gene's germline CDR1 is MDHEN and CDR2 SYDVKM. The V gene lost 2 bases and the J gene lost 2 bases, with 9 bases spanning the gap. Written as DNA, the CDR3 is TGTGCCAGCAGTTTAGAACACTTAAACACCGGGGAGCTGTTTTTT. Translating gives CASSLEHLNTGELFF.

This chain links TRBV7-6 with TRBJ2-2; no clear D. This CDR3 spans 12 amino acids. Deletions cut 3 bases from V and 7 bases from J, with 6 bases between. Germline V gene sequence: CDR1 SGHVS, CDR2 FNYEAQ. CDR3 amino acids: CASSFQNGELFF. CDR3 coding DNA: TGTGCCAGCAGCTTTCAAAACGGGGAGCTGTTTTTT.